The 27 T cell receptor beta chains below come from one sample, sequenced in a study of CD8+ T cells in alopecia areata. The sample's treatment: oral pan-JAK inhibitor, 5-10 mg twice daily. RNA extraction was followed by reverse transcription into cDNA, which acted as the sequencing template. Some clones are missing from TCRdb's copy, which holds only in-frame ones; the method was immunoSEQ multiplex PCR. Here the sample spans about 140,000 clones, 85% to 90% being singletons. The sample consisted of CD8+ T cells sorted from blood, taken at week 4, from a patient treated with tofacitinib. The source of these receptors is a human donor with alopecia areata.

This chain links TRBV5-8 with TRBJ1-2; D is unresolved. This CDR3 has 16 amino acids. V gave up 3 bases and J gave up 4 bases, with 19 bases separating them. Looked up from germline, CDR1 is SGHTS and CDR2 is YDEGEE. CDR3 residues: CASSSLIGTASYGYTF. CDR3 nucleotides: TGTGCCAGCAGCTCATTAATAGGAACGGCTTCCTATGGCTACACCTTC.

The V and J genes are TRBV27 and TRBJ2-7; the match to TRBD1 covers 8 bases. The germline V gene encodes CDR1 MNHEY and CDR2 SMNVEV (reference sequence). V lost 2 bases and J lost 0; bases outside the gene matches: 12. CDR3 length: 18 residues. CDR3 sequence: CASSLIPGTGLHSYEQYF. CDR3 in DNA: TGTGCCAGCAGTTTAATCCCCGGGACAGGCCTACACTCCTACGAGCAGTACTTC.

This clone has more than one count but fewer than ten. This chain connects TRBV7-3 to TRBJ2-3, with TRBD2 matching over 10 bases. The ends lost 5 bases at V and 3 bases at J; junction bases unmatched: 5. Per germline, CDR1 SGHTA and CDR2 FQGTGA. The CDR3 spans 15 residues. CDR3 loop: CASSPGLAETDTQYF. The CDR3 nucleotides are TGTGCCAGCAGCCCTGGACTAGCGGAGACAGATACGCAGTATTTT.

The sample holds one count of this clone. The rearrangement joins TRBV29-1 to TRBJ2-1, with D perhaps matching TRBD1 or TRBD2 (5 bases each). The V and J ends lost 3 bases and 7 bases respectively, with 16 bases between them. In germline, CDR1 is SQVTM, CDR2 ANQGSEA. CDR3 length equals 14 residues. The DNA for the CDR3 is TGCAGCGTTGATGGAGTAACGGGGCTAAATGAGCAGTTCTTC. It codes for CSVDGVTGLNEQFF.

The V call is TRBV6-5, the J call TRBJ1-2; no reliable D call. Trimming took off 5 bases at V and 3 bases at J, with 13 bases between the two ends. This CDR3 comprises 14 residues. Germline V gene sequence: CDR1 MNHEY, CDR2 SVGAGI. The CDR3 region is CASSPWAPHYGYTF. The CDR3 nucleotides read TGTGCCAGCAGTCCGTGGGCCCCCCACTATGGCTACACCTTC.

This clone was seen a handful of times. This chain joins TRBV27 and TRBJ2-1, with TRBD2 matching over 10 bases. This CDR3 is built from 16 residues. Germline V gene lookup returns CDR1 MNHEY and CDR2 SMNVEV (reference sequence). V lost 0 bases and J lost 4; bases outside the gene matches: 3. CDR3 in amino acids: CASSLSAGGVYNEQFF. CDR3 DNA sequence: TGTGCCAGCAGTTTATCAGCGGGAGGGGTGTACAATGAGCAGTTCTTC.

The chain has TRBV7-2 and TRBJ1-2; possibly TRBD1 for D (5 bases). Deletions cut 1 base from V and 8 bases from J, with 17 bases between. The CDR3 loop spans 15 amino acids. Germline assignment: CDR1 SGHTA and CDR2 FQGNSA. The CDR3 protein is CASSLVSLQGRGYTF. CDR3 coding DNA: TGTGCCAGCAGCTTAGTATCCCTGCAGGGACGGGGCTACACCTTC.

The chain links TRBV7-9 to TRBJ2-1; D remains ambiguous. The germline CDR1 and CDR2 sequences are SEHNR and FQNEAQ (reference sequence). CDR3 length: 13 amino acids. V was pared by 1 base and J by 4 bases, with 5 bases between. The CDR3 sequence is CASSLVSYNEQFF. The CDR3 DNA follows: TGTGCCAGCAGCTTAGTTAGTTACAATGAGCAGTTCTTC.

This CDR3 is CSAWGIAGELFF. DNA of the CDR3: TGCAGCGCTTGGGGGATCGCCGGGGAGCTGTTTTTT. The J gene is TRBJ2-2, the V gene TRBV29-1; possibly TRBD1 or TRBD2 for D (5 bases each). Germline lookup yields CDR1 SQVTM and CDR2 ANQGSEA. The V gene lost 7 bases and the J gene lost 6 bases, with 12 bases spanning the gap. This CDR3 has 12 residues.

This clone was recorded once. This chain connects TRBV29-1 to TRBJ2-7, with a tentative D call TRBD1 (5 bases). CDR3 length: 15 residues. The V gene's germline CDR1 is SQVTM and CDR2 ANQGSEA. Trimming stripped 1 base from V and 2 bases from J, with 15 bases between. The CDR3 region is CSVEGGEFPPYEQYF. DNA of the CDR3: TGCAGCGTTGAAGGGGGCGAGTTTCCGCCCTACGAGCAGTACTTC.

The sample holds one count of this clone. The rearrangement links TRBV13 to TRBJ2-1, with TRBD2 matching over 8 bases. Germline V lookup: CDR1 PRHDT, CDR2 FYEKMQ (reference sequence). The V gene end was trimmed by 2 bases and the J gene end by 8 bases; junction bases not matched to a gene: 11. The CDR3 extends over 16 amino acids. The CDR3 loop is CASSLHGRDPIDEQFF. CDR3 DNA: TGTGCCAGCAGCTTACACGGGAGGGACCCCATTGATGAGCAGTTCTTC. Together with reference TRBV13 and TRBJ2-1, the CDR3 gives the full variable domain: AAGVIQSPRHLIKEKRETATLKCYPIPRHDTVYWYQQGPGQDPQFLISFYEKMQSDKGSIPDRFSAQQFSDYHSELNMSSLELGDSALYFCASSLHGRDPIDEQFFGPGTRLTVL.

The V call is TRBV7-9, the J call TRBJ2-5; no firm D call. Germline V gene lookup returns CDR1 SEHNR and CDR2 FQNEAQ (reference sequence). V lost 1 base, J lost 0 bases, and 6 bases lay in between. The CDR3 runs 14 residues. The CDR3: CASSLEGYQETQYF. The DNA for the CDR3 is TGTGCCAGCAGCTTAGAGGGTTACCAAGAGACCCAGTACTTC.

The chain carries TRBV4-2 and TRBJ2-3; TRBD2 matches at 8 bases. The CDR3 contains 15 residues. The V and J ends lost 1 base and 2 bases, in that order; junction bases with no gene match: 2. Germline CDR1 LGHNA, CDR2 YNFKEQ. The CDR3 bases are TGTGCCAGCAGCCAAGGACTAGCGCTCACAGATACGCAGTATTTT. Its translation is CASSQGLALTDTQYF.

The chain uses TRBV10-2 and TRBJ2-1; D not resolved. The germline V gene has CDR1 WSHSY and CDR2 SAAADI. This CDR3 contains 13 residues. V was shortened by 1 base and J by 8 bases, with 9 bases between the two germline ends. CDR3 coding DNA: TGCGCCAGCAGTGAGTTTTGGGGTCATGAGCAGTTCTTC. Translation: CASSEFWGHEQFF.

V usage is TRBV14 and J usage is TRBJ2-5, with unresolved D. The CDR3 contains 14 residues. Trimming left V 0 bases short and J 7 bases short, with 12 bases between. The germline V gene has CDR1 SGHDN and CDR2 FVKESK. CDR3 nucleotide sequence: TGTGCCAGCAGCCAAGATCTGGTGTTCATGACCCAGTACTTC. Its protein product is CASSQDLVFMTQYF.

This rearrangement joins TRBV13 to TRBJ2-7; D might be TRBD1 (5 bases). V lost 5 bases to trimming and J lost 0 bases, with 11 bases between them. Germline CDR1 is PRHDT and CDR2 is FYEKMQ (reference sequence). The CDR3 sequence is 14 residues long. CDR3 protein: CASSPQGNSYEQYF. CDR3 sequence (DNA): TGTGCCAGCAGCCCCCAGGGAAACTCCTACGAGCAGTACTTC.

V usage is TRBV7-9 and J usage is TRBJ2-7; 13 bases are a match to TRBD2. After removal of 3 bases from V and 0 bases from J, the junction contained 11 bases not matched to a gene. CDR3 length: 19 residues. From germline, CDR1 is SEHNR and CDR2 FQNEAQ (reference sequence). CDR3 in DNA: TGTGCCAGCAGCTTGTCATTCGGGACTAGCGGGGACAACTCCTACGAGCAGTACTTC. It codes for CASSLSFGTSGDNSYEQYF.

The J gene is TRBJ2-5, the V gene TRBV29-1; D remains ambiguous. CDR3 length: 13 amino acids. Germline CDR1 reads SQVTM; CDR2 reads ANQGSEA. The ends were cut back, 1 base at V and 1 base at J, with 7 bases in the middle. The CDR3 sequence: CSVEGLSQETQYF. The CDR3 DNA reads as TGCAGCGTTGAAGGGCTTAGCCAAGAGACCCAGTACTTC.

CDR3 nucleotide sequence: TGTGCCAGCAGGGACGCTAAGACAGGCCCGGAGTACTTGCGGGGCTACACCTTC. Residues: CASRDAKTGPEYLRGYTF. The rearrangement joins TRBV2 to TRBJ1-2; maybe TRBD1 (6 bases). V gave up 6 bases and J gave up 8 bases, with 31 bases separating them. Germline CDR1 SNHLY, CDR2 FYNNEI. The CDR3 sequence is 18 residues long.

The chain links TRBV4-1 to TRBJ2-7; 7 bases agree with TRBD2. The CDR3 is 14 amino acids. From germline, CDR1 is MGHRA and CDR2 YSYEKL. After removal of 1 base from V and 7 bases from J, the junction contained 7 bases not matched to a gene. The CDR3 sequence: CASSQVFVGGEQYF. CDR3 nucleotide sequence: TGCGCCAGCAGCCAAGTTTTCGTGGGGGGGGAGCAGTACTTC.

The chain joins TRBV29-1 to TRBJ2-1; either TRBD1 or TRBD2 may supply D (5 bases each). V was shortened by 8 bases and J by 3 bases, with 20 bases between the two germline ends. This CDR3 comprises 15 residues. Germline V lookup: CDR1 SQVTM, CDR2 ANQGSEA. The CDR3 DNA is TGCAGCTCCCCCATGGGGGAGTGGGACTACAATGAGCAGTTCTTC. Amino acids: CSSPMGEWDYNEQFF.

This sequence joins TRBV29-1 and TRBJ2-5, with TRBD1 matching 9 bases. The J call is doubtful: the DNA matches TRBJ2-7 better. Germline V lookup: CDR1 SQVTM, CDR2 ANQGSEA. The CDR3 runs to 15 residues. The CDR3: CSVSPRGQGSYEQYF. The CDR3 DNA sequence: TGCAGCGTTTCACCCCGCGGACAGGGGTCCTACGAGCAGTACTTC.

The chain combines TRBV4-1 with TRBJ2-2; D possibly corresponds to TRBD1 (6 bases). V gave up 6 bases and J gave up 3 bases, with 14 bases separating them. The V gene's germline CDR1 is MGHRA and CDR2 YSYEKL. The length of the CDR3 is 15 residues. CDR3 sequence: CASRENEGDTGELFF. As DNA, the CDR3 is TGCGCCAGCAGAGAAAATGAGGGGGACACCGGGGAGCTGTTTTTT.

The rearrangement joins TRBV18 to TRBJ2-1, with TRBD1 matching over 10 bases. CDR3 length: 15 amino acids. The V and J ends lost 3 bases and 6 bases, in that order; junction bases with no gene match: 5. CDR1 KGHSH and CDR2 LQKENI come from the germline V gene. This CDR3 reads CASSPGTGAGNEQFF. In DNA, the CDR3 is TGTGCCAGCTCACCTGGGACAGGGGCGGGCAATGAGCAGTTCTTC.

The chain's CDR3 is CSVEEGTGELFF. The CDR3 DNA follows: TGCAGCGTTGAGGAGGGGACCGGGGAGCTGTTTTTT. J is TRBJ2-2 and V is TRBV29-1, with TRBD2 as a possible D gene (6 bases). Germline CDR1 reads SQVTM; CDR2 reads ANQGSEA. V was shortened by 3 bases and J by 5 bases, with 7 bases between the two germline ends. The CDR3 runs to 12 residues.

The rearrangement links TRBV30 to TRBJ2-7; TRBD1 or TRBD2 may be the D gene (5 bases each). Trimming took off 2 bases at V and 0 bases at J, with 17 bases between the two ends. CDR1 GTSNPN and CDR2 SVGIG come from the germline V gene (reference sequence). There are 16 residues in the CDR3. CDR3 nucleotides: TGTGCCTGGAGTCCCCTTTCCGGGACCAGCTCCTACGAGCAGTACTTC. Its protein is CAWSPLSGTSSYEQYF.

V and J are TRBV29-1 and TRBJ2-7; no firm D call. Looked up from germline, CDR1 is SQVTM and CDR2 is ANQGSEA. The CDR3 is 12 amino acids. V shed 4 bases and J shed 1 base, with 8 bases lying between them. The CDR3 DNA reads as TGCAGCGTTGTTACAGATTCCTACGAGCAGTACTTC. It specifies CSVVTDSYEQYF.